This T cell receptor (beta chain) was captured in a study of blood T cell repertoires in COVID-19. As for the study in general: Acute-phase and convalescent COVID-19 samples originated in the United States, Italy and Spain. T cells, B-cell-depleted T cells, or PBMCs supplied cDNA or gDNA.

Methods used by the authors: Estimated nucleated cell counts came from reference gene primer amplification. The repertoire was sequenced with immunoSEQ multiplex PCR; TCRdb's copy has only in-frame clones and lacks some. Clone size and V and J calls were adopted from that table, with D and trimming inferred from the DNA. This table has approximately 170,000 clones, 70% to 90% appearing once. During active infection, Seattle patients enrolled and were then monitored through disease. Input material: peripheral blood. The sequence was obtained from a man older than 75 with COVID-19, enrolled during active disease.

The CDR3 DNA follows: TGTGCCAGCGACGGACTAGCGGGGGGGTTGTACCAAGAGACCCAGTACTTC. It encodes CASDGLAGGLYQETQYF. The chain links TRBV2 to TRBJ2-5; 15 bases are shared with TRBD2. Germline CDR1 SNHLY, CDR2 FYNNEI. The CDR3 sequence is 17 residues long. The trim removed 8 bases at V and 0 bases at J, leaving 7 bases unmatched.